Described below is a single T cell receptor beta chain sequence and its context. The sample originates from a study of blood T cell repertoires in COVID-19. V was cut by 3 bases and J by 0 bases, with 9 bases left in between. The CDR3 covers 15 residues. Germline loops: CDR1 SGDLS, CDR2 YYNGEE. Assay: immunoSEQ multiplex PCR; the TCRdb copy retains only in-frame clones and omits some. The sample lists a few hundred thousand clones, nearly 90% occurring once. The specimen was peripheral blood. The chain uses TRBV9 and TRBJ1-4; D is perhaps TRBD1 (6 bases). This clonotype was sampled from a woman between 18 and 30 years old who had recovered from COVID-19. CDR3 residues: CASSESGATNEKLFF. The CDR3 coding sequence is TGTGCCAGCAGCGAATCAGGGGCAACTAATGAAAAACTGTTTTTT.